This T cell receptor (beta chain) emerged from a study of cytomegalovirus exposure and HLA in healthy donors. The study, taken as a whole, reports: Per a later analysis, about 18,000 TCR beta sequences showed association with HLA alleles at 0.05 false discovery rate. Within an earlier analysis, most TCR beta V segments proved productive either about 87% or about 30% of the time. Sequencing likely generated an artifact that appeared as a cluster of highly shared sequence variants.

Vbeta (60) and Jbeta (13) primers were used in the PCR. As originally analysed: Roughly 11 million of the about 80 million unique TCR beta chains counted in a later analysis were shared. TCRdb's table, derived via immunoSEQ multiplex PCR, lists solely in-frame clones and lacks some. That table gives V, J and clone size, and the DNA gave D and trimming. The table lists 100,000 to 150,000 clones, 60% to 75% of them singletons. A note on this clone: The antigen is not known.

The source is a woman between 45 and 60 years old in good health and CMV-seropositive. Input material: PBMCs.

CDR3 protein: CASSIPGTSGSVRQFF. The CDR3 DNA is TGTGCCAGTAGTATCCCAGGGACTAGCGGCTCGGTACGGCAGTTCTTC. This chain joins TRBV19 and TRBJ2-1, with 11 bases identical to TRBD2. Germline V lookup: CDR1 LNHDA, CDR2 SQIVND (reference sequence). This CDR3 has 16 residues. The J segment lost 12 bases and the V segment lost 3 bases, leaving 13 bases of the junction unmatched.